The text below deals with one T cell receptor (beta chain). Its matching antigen is unknown. The CDR3 loop spans 16 amino acids. Germline V lookup: CDR1 DFQATT, CDR2 SNEGSKA (reference sequence). The trim removed 1 base at V and 6 bases at J, leaving 12 bases unmatched. TCRdb reprocessed the RT-PCR reads with MiXCR, giving one entry per CDR3 protein. The repertoire includes hundreds of thousands of distinct CDR3 sequences, approximately 18% of them detected once, and 11% sits in the top ten. The source of the sample is a study of response to subunit inactivated influenza vaccine. Study observations and caveats: The study's authors posited that every seasonal influenza vaccination enlists few new T cells.

The chain employs TRBV20-1 and TRBJ2-3; 8 bases agree with TRBD2. The sequenced sample was PBMCs from blood, obtained about 5 days after vaccination. This sequence was found in a man aged 50 to 60 who received an inactivated influenza vaccine. The CDR3 nucleotides read TGCAGTGCTAGAGCCCCGGGCGGGACTAGGTCGGATACGCAGTATTTT. Translating gives CSARAPGGTRSDTQYF.